The T cell receptor beta chain described here comes from a study of OX40 agonist ivuxolimab in advanced cancers. On the study more broadly: The study treated patients with ivuxolimab, an agonistic anti-OX40 (CD134) antibody. Study-wide findings and caveats: Researchers report that CD8+ T cells had, on average, more expanded clones than CD4+.

In the case of this clone: Its antigen remains unidentified.

Repertoires were generated with immunoSEQ multiplex PCR, while TCRdb's copy carries only in-frame clones and drops some. This sample has about 42,000 clones, with about 88% found just once. Exclusion applied to patients with autoimmune disease history or systemic immunosuppression. Sample: CD4+ or CD8+ T cells sorted from blood, taken in a trial of the OX40 agonist ivuxolimab. This receptor was obtained from an adult with an advanced solid tumor such as melanoma, head and neck, liver or kidney cancer.

The CDR3 DNA sequence: TGTGCCAGCAGTGAAGAAGTTTTCGGGCGGTACTCCTACGAGCAGTACTTC. Amino acid sequence: CASSEEVFGRYSYEQYF. The rearrangement uses TRBV6-1 and TRBJ2-7; D not resolved. Trimming removed 1 base from V and 0 bases from J, with 16 bases in between. The CDR3 contains 17 residues. Germline CDR1 is MNHNS and CDR2 is SASEGT.